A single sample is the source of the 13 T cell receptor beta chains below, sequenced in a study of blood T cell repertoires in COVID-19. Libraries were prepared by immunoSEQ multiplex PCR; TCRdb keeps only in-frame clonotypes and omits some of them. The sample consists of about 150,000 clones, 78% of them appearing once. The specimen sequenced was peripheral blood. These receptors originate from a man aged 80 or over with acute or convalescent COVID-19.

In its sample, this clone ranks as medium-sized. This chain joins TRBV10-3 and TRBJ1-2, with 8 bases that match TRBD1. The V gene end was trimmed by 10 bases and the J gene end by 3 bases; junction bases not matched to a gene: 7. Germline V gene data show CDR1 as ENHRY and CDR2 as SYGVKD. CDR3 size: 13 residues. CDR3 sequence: CASGQGDHYGYTF. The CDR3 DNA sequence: TGTGCCAGTGGACAGGGTGATCACTATGGCTACACCTTC.

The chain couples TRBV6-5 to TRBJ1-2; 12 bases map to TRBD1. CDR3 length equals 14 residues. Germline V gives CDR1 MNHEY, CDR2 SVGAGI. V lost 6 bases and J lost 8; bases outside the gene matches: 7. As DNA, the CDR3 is TGTGCCAGCAGGGGGACAGGGGGCGCTTGGGGCTACACCTTC. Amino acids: CASRGTGGAWGYTF.

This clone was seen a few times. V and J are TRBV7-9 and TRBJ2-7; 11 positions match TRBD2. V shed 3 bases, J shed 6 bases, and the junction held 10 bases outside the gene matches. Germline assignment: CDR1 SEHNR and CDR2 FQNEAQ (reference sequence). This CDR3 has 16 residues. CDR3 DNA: TGTGCCAGCAGCTTTTTCCCGACTAGCGGGGCGGCCGAGCAGTACTTC. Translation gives CASSFFPTSGAAEQYF.

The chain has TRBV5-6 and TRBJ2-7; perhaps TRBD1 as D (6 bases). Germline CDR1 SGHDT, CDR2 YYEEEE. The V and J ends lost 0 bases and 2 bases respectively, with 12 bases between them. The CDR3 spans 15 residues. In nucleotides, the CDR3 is TGTGCCAGCAGCTTGGGAGGCTCAGGGGCCTACGAGCAGTACGTC. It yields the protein CASSLGGSGAYEQYV.

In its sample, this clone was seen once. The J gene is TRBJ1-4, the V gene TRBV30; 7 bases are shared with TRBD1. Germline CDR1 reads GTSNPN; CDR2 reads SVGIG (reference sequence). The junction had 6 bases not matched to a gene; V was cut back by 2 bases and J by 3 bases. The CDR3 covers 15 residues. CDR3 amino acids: CAWSTQGSANEKLFF. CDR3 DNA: TGTGCCTGGAGTACACAGGGGTCAGCTAATGAAAAACTGTTTTTT.

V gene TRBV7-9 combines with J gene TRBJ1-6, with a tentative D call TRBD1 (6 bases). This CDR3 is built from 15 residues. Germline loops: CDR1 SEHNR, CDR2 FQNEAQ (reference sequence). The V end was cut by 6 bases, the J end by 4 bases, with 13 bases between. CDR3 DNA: TGTGCCAGCAGGACTCCACAGGGTTATAATTCACCCCTCCACTTT. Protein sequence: CASRTPQGYNSPLHF. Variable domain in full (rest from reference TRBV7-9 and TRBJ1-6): DTGVSQNPRHKITKRGQNVTFRCDPISEHNRLYWYRQTLGQGPEFLTYFQNEAQLEKSRLLSDRFSAERPKGSFSTLEIQRTEQGDSAMYLCASRTPQGYNSPLHFGNGTRLTVT.

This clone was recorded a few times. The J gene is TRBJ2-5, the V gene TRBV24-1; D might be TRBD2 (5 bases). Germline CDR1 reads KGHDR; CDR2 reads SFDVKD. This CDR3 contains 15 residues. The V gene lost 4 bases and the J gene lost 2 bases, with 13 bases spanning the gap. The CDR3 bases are TGTGCCACCAGTGACCCGGGCCCGGGACAAGAGACCCAGTACTTC. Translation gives CATSDPGPGQETQYF.

The CDR3 region has the DNA TGTGCCAGCGGACAGGGGGCGGGAGCTAATGAAAAACTGTTTTTT. Amino acids: CASGQGAGANEKLFF. This sequence joins TRBV4-2 and TRBJ1-4; TRBD1 matches 11 bases. CDR1 is LGHNA, CDR2 YNFKEQ, per germline. The CDR3 has 15 residues. V lost 8 bases, J lost 3 bases, and 5 bases stayed unmatched.

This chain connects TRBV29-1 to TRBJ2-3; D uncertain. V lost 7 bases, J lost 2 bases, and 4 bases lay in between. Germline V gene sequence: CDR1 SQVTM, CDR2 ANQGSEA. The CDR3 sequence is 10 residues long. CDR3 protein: CSAHTDTQYF. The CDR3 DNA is TGCAGCGCTCACACAGATACGCAGTATTTT.

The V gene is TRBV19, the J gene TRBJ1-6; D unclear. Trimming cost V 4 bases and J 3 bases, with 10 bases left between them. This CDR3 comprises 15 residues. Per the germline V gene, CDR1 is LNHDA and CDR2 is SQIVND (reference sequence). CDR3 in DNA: TGTGCCAGTAGTACTTCCGGGTACTATAATTCACCCCTCCACTTT. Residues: CASSTSGYYNSPLHF.

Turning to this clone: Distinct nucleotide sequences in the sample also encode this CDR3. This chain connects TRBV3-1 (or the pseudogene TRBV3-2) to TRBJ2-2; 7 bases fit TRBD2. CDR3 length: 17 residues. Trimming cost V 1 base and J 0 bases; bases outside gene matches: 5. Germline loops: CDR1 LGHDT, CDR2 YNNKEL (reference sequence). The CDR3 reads CASSQVVGGANTGELFF. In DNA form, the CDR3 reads TGTGCCAGCAGCCAAGTGGTTGGGGGGGCGAACACCGGGGAGCTGTTTTTT.

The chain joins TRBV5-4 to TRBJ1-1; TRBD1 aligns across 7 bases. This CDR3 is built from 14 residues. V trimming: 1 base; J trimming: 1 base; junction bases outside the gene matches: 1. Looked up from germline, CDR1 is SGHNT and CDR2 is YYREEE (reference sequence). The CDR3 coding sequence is TGTGCCAGCAGCTTGCAGGGGGGGAACACTGAAGCTTTCTTT. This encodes CASSLQGGNTEAFF.

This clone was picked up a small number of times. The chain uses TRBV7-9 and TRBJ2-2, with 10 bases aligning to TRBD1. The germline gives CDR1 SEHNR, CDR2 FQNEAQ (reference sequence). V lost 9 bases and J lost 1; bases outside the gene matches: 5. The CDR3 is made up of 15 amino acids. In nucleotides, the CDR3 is TGTGCCAGAACGACAGGGGGCAAGAACACCGGGGAGCTGTTTTTT. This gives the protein CARTTGGKNTGELFF.